Sequencing of this T cell receptor (beta chain) was carried out in a study of blood T cell repertoires in COVID-19. Study information: Italy, Spain and the United States were the sources of the convalescent and acute COVID-19 samples. In each case, the material was cDNA or gDNA derived from T cells, B-cell-depleted T cells, or PBMCs.

With 3 bases removed from V and 8 bases from J, the gap between germline ends came to 16 bases. The germline CDR1 and CDR2 sequences are SGHTA and FQGNSA. The CDR3 runs to 14 residues. How the authors handled the data: Reference gene primer amplification gave nucleated cell count estimates. Clones were read by immunoSEQ multiplex PCR, and TCRdb kept only the in-frame ones, dropping some. V and J calls plus clone size are reproduced from that table; the DNA served to infer D and trimming. This sample carries more than 110,000 clones, around 80% of them seen once, and the ten largest clones take approximately 4.5%.

Sequenced sample: peripheral blood. The chain has TRBV7-2 and TRBJ1-2; weak D call: TRBD1 (5 bases). The clonotype originates from a woman of 80 years or more with active or convalescent COVID-19. The DNA of the CDR3 is TGTGCCAGCAGCTTTCGGGGCAGGGAGGAAGGCTACACCTTC. Its translation: CASSFRGREEGYTF. Together with reference TRBV7-2 and TRBJ1-2, the CDR3 gives the full variable domain: GAGVSQSPSNKVTEKGKDVELRCDPISGHTALYWYRQSLGQGLEFLIYFQGNSAPDKSGLPSDRFSAERTGGSVSTLTIQRTQQEDSAVYLCASSFRGREEGYTFGSGTRLTVV.